A single sample gave rise to the 6 T cell receptor beta chains below, sequenced in a study of blood T cell repertoires in COVID-19. Sequencing was performed with immunoSEQ multiplex PCR; in TCRdb, only in-frame clones are kept and a portion is missing. In the table there are approximately 340,000 clones, around four fifths of which are singletons. Sequenced input: peripheral blood. The receptors stem from a young man with active or convalescent COVID-19.

This clone was observed a single time. The gene calls are TRBV11-2 and TRBJ1-1; D perhaps matches TRBD1 (5 bases). Trimming took 4 bases from V and 1 from J, leaving 16 bases between them. The CDR3 covers 16 residues. Germline V lookup: CDR1 SGHAT, CDR2 FQNNGV. The chain's CDR3 is CASSSRAGSRNTEAFF. The CDR3 region has the DNA TGTGCCAGCAGCTCCCGTGCAGGGTCAAGGAACACTGAAGCTTTCTTT.

The rearrangement joins TRBV19 to TRBJ2-1; D remains unclear. The germline V gene encodes CDR1 LNHDA and CDR2 SQIVND (reference sequence). The CDR3 has 12 amino acids. Trimming left V 3 bases short and J 7 bases short, with 7 bases between. Here the CDR3 reads CASSIWANEQFF. DNA of the CDR3: TGTGCCAGTAGTATTTGGGCGAATGAGCAGTTCTTC.

The rearrangement joins TRBV10-2 to TRBJ1-2, with TRBD1 as a possible D gene (5 bases). The V gene lost 6 bases and the J gene lost 2 bases, with 19 bases spanning the gap. Germline V gene lookup returns CDR1 WSHSY and CDR2 SAAADI. The CDR3 is 16 residues long. This chain's CDR3 is CASRPGGRGLNYGYTF. CDR3 coding DNA: TGCGCCAGCAGGCCAGGCGGAAGGGGATTAAACTATGGCTACACCTTC.

This clone showed up many times. The rearrangement uses TRBV7-8 and TRBJ1-3, with 7 positions matching TRBD1. V gave up 6 bases and J gave up 0 bases; unmatched junction bases: 5. The CDR3 length is 15 residues. Germline values: CDR1 SGHVS, CDR2 FQNEAQ. In DNA form, the CDR3 reads TGTGCCAGCAGTCCGACAGGGAGCTCTGGAAACACCATATATTTT. Translated, it gives CASSPTGSSGNTIYF.

V usage is TRBV3-1 (or the pseudogene TRBV3-2) and J usage is TRBJ2-5; 7 bases line up with TRBD1. The CDR3 covers 15 residues. J lost 2 bases, V lost 0 bases, and 3 bases had no gene match. Germline loops: CDR1 LGHDT, CDR2 YNNKEL (reference sequence). The CDR3 protein is CASSQDRDSQETQYF. For the CDR3, the DNA is TGTGCCAGCAGCCAAGATCGGGACAGTCAAGAGACCCAGTACTTC.

This chain links TRBV28 with TRBJ2-7; D is perhaps TRBD2 (5 bases). Germline lookup yields CDR1 MDHEN and CDR2 SYDVKM. The CDR3 runs to 14 residues. V shed 3 bases and J shed 3 bases, with 12 bases lying between them. The CDR3 nucleotides are TGTGCCAGCAGTTTTCCCGCCGGAGGCTACGAGCAGTACTTC. It is translated as CASSFPAGGYEQYF.